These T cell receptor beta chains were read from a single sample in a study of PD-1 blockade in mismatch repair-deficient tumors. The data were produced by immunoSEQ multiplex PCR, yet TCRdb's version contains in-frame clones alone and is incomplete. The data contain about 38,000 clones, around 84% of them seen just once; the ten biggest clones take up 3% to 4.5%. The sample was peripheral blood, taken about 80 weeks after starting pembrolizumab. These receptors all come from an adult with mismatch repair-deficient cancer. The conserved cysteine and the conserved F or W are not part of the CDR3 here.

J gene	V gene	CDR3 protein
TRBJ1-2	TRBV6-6	ASSNPPGGYT
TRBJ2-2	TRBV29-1	SVADRWALDTGELF
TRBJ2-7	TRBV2	ASTRDRGRYEQY
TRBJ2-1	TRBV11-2	ASSTSYNEQF
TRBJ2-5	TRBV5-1	ASNRGLSVTKGQETQY
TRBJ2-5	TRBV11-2	ASSLRDRGWGETQY
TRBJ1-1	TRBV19	ASSMKIGGRSFGTEAF
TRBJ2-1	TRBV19	ASSIQWTETDNEQF
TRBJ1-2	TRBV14	ASSQSAGGGYT
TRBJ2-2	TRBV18	ASSPQGSTGELF
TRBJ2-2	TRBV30	AWSVNSANTGELF
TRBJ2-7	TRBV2	ASTGESDYEQY
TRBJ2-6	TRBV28	ASKKPGQGFTGANVLT